This note documents a single TCR beta chain sequence. The antigen it binds to is not known. Base qualities are not at hand, and no much larger clone is one base apart. Taken from the germline V gene, the CDR1 and CDR2 loops are MDHEN and SYDVKM. From cysteine to phenylalanine, the CDR3 is 15 amino acids long. The sequence is cut down to CDR3 DNA, 45 bases in frame from base 1. Germline trimming amounts to 6 bases on V and 4 bases on J, with 9 as the count of junction bases outside the gene matches. The donors were roughly 40 Caucasian individuals from Russia, aged roughly 6 to 95 years, who were systemically healthy. Roughly 10 milliliters of peripheral blood were collected from each donor into EDTA-treated Vacutainer tubes. PBMCs were isolated by Ficoll-Paque density-gradient centrifugation, with at least 6 million obtained per sample. Total RNA, at least 6 micrograms per sample, was extracted from PBMCs with Trizol reagent. Naive CD45RAhigh/CD27high T cell percentages were measured by flow cytometry on a PBMC aliquot from every donor.

Library preparation used 5' RACE. Data came from an Illumina HiSeq 2500. A second PCR of roughly 6 to 12 cycles was run with a J-beta primer mix and a sample-barcoded 5' primer. Each TCR beta cDNA molecule received a unique molecular identifier from a template-switch 5' adaptor carrying 12 random nucleotides. At least 2.5 million CDR3-containing paired-end reads were obtained from each sample. All of the RNA was converted into first-strand cDNA using the Mint cDNA synthesis kit, with a TRBC-specific oligonucleotide serving as the primer. Following uracil-DNA glycosylase treatment, a first 18-cycle PCR with universal primers M1SS and BC2_uni_R was performed on all cDNA. In the original analysis: For normalization, 1 million high-quality reads were randomly selected from each sample, with every read carrying a distinct molecular identifier. Reads with shared molecular identifiers were discarded instead of being binned into consensus sequences. MiTCR, with a Q25 quality threshold and the strictest error-elimination algorithm, was used for CDR3 identification, clonotype clustering and error correction. Lower-bound total TCR beta diversity was estimated with a nonparametric unseen species model using Euler transformation. TCRdb trimmed public reads at Q25 via fastp, called clones via MiXCR and kept in-frame beta chains. Rows matching on CDR3 protein sequence are summarized as one entry with the most common DNA and genes. TCRdb, not the authors, supplied the V and J calls. This sample lists hundreds of thousands of distinct CDR3 sequences; 49% were detected once. The ten most abundant clones make up 25% to 35% of the sample.

This entry belongs to a study of blood T cells in healthy people across ages (dated by TCRdb to 2015 to 2017). Context from the whole study: In model experiments, roughly one uniquely barcoded TCR beta cDNA molecule per two T cells was captured by template switching. Using the same blood draw, the study looked at two additional independent replicas of 1 million unique cDNA reads for two donors, one aged 18 to 29 and the other aged 80 or older. Donors of different ages were randomly distributed across sequencing lanes to avoid experimental bias. The donors were split into four age groups: young (average about 16 years), middle-aged (over 35), aged (about 62) and long-lived (roughly 77). Using deep sequencing normalized with unique cDNA molecular identifiers, the study measured how TCR beta repertoire diversity changes with age.

What the authors observed across the whole study: Observed TCR beta diversity per million T cells fell roughly linearly with age, and a significant reduction was already apparent by age roughly 40. Compared with the aged group, the long-lived group had more naive CD4+ T cells, fewer expanded clones and increased TCR diversity, suggesting age selection. Conclusive comparison of naive and antigen-experienced compartments was prevented by the profiling of bulk unsorted PBMCs. Estimates of total diversity based on one million sequenced T cells were considered lower bounds and underestimates. Because the CMV infection status of the donors was unknown, age-related changes in expanded clonotypes may potentially have been confounded. The percentage of naive T cells measured by flow cytometry correlated strongly with observed TCR beta diversity.

The origin of this receptor is a woman in her sixties in good health. The sequencing sample was made of blood. Recombination linked TRBV28 to TRBJ2-1; 7 bases in between match TRBD2. The CDR3 is CASSSSSSGYNEQFF. In nucleotide form, the sequence is TGTGCCAGCAGCTCTTCTTCTAGCGGATACAATGAGCAGTTCTTC.